The subject of this entry is one T cell receptor (beta chain). The antigen is unknown. These data originate in a study of shared clonotypes between healthy human individuals. Study-level background: Per donor, CD8 memory used one plate, CD8 naive used two, CD4 memory used three and CD4 naive used three. Whole-study findings and limits: Non-shared clonotypes had lower generation probabilities than clonotypes shared by all four sorted-subset donors. When naive CD4 clonotypes were compared across a few donors, roughly 4.9% were shared.

Produced via immunoSEQ multiplex PCR; TCRdb's table is partial and in-frame only. The sample has roughly 2 million clones, roughly 94% seen once; the top ten hold 0.13%. There were only Caucasian adults among the donors, and all lived in Nashville, Tennessee. The source is a man between 18 and 29 years old in good health. The sample taken for sequencing was naive CD4+ T cells sorted from blood. Subset in this sample: CD45RA+ positively selected.

CDR3: CSVEEGRRTEAFF. In DNA, the CDR3 is TGCAGCGTTGAAGAGGGCAGAAGGACTGAAGCTTTCTTT. The chain links TRBV29-1 to TRBJ1-1; D ambiguous. Per the germline V gene, CDR1 is SQVTM and CDR2 is ANQGSEA. V lost 0 bases and J 5 bases, leaving 10 bases between the germline ends. The CDR3 covers 13 residues.